This entry features one T cell receptor beta chain sequence. TCRdb reworked the 5' RACE reads into one entry per CDR3 protein, no DNA. The listing records 150,000 to 170,000 distinct CDR3 sequences. The data originate from a study of T cells expressing NK-cell markers. This CDR3 has 13 amino acids. From germline, CDR1 is MNHNY and CDR2 SVGAGI (reference sequence). This chain uses TRBV6-6 with TRBJ1-1. Sequencing input: blood T cells: a sorted CD56 or NKG2C T cell subset, CD4+ or CD8+ T cells, or bulk PBMC T cells (not recorded which). This clonotype was sampled from a woman between 50 and 59 years old in good health. The CDR3 protein is CASLFDPNTEAFF.